These 4 T cell receptor beta chains were sequenced from one sample in a study of tumor-infiltrating lymphocytes in primary liver carcinoma (dated by TCRdb to 2016 to 2017). TCRdb shows the sequencer as Illumina HiSeq 2500. Using a constant-region primer and ProtoScript II reverse transcriptase, TCRbeta-specific cDNA was reverse-transcribed from 500 ng total RNA. The TCRbeta libraries were prepared through three rounds of nested multiplex PCR following a slightly modified ARM-PCR procedure. Each of the first two PCR rounds ran for approximately 10 cycles and used multiplex TRBV1-TRBV30 forward primers together with a Cbeta reverse primer. TCRdb ran its own pipeline on the public reads, namely fastp trimming at Q25 and MiXCR clone calling, and kept in-frame beta chains. A single entry per CDR3 protein holds the most common genes and DNA from its merged rows. The sample includes fewer than 350,000 distinct CDR3 sequences, with roughly two thirds observed a single time. Jointly, the top ten make up roughly 8.6% of the sample.

Blood RNA was extracted from unsorted whole blood using TRIzol reagent, and germline DNA was obtained with the DNeasy Blood & Tissue kit. Sequencing was done on a sample of peripheral blood. The receptors were gathered from a man aged 40-50 years with primary liver carcinoma and hepatitis B virus infection.

The table lists this clonotype with a count of one. The chain uses TRBV6-1 and TRBJ1-1; D not certain. Looked up from germline, CDR1 is MNHNS and CDR2 is SASEGT. The CDR3 sequence is 15 residues long. Trimming pared 6 bases from V and 1 base from J, leaving 15 bases between. The CDR3 sequence: CASRLQVQENTEAFF. The DNA of the CDR3 is TGTGCCAGCAGGCTACAAGTGCAAGAGAACACTGAAGCTTTCTTT.

Only a few counts were recorded for this clonotype. The chain is built from TRBV5-1 and TRBJ2-5; the match to TRBD2 covers 13 bases. The V gene end was trimmed by 5 bases and the J gene end by 3 bases; junction bases not matched to a gene: 13. Per the germline V gene, CDR1 is SGHRS and CDR2 is YFSETQ. This CDR3 is 18 amino acids long. The CDR3 bases are TGCGCCAGCAGTCCCGGGACTAGCGGGAATCCGGGAGAAGAGACCCAGTACTTC. It specifies CASSPGTSGNPGEETQYF.

About this clonotype itself: A clone one base away is much larger, so this may be a read error. V gene TRBV6-1 combines with J gene TRBJ2-5, with 9 positions matching TRBD2. Germline CDR1 reads MNHNS; CDR2 reads SASEGT. This CDR3 is 17 amino acids long. V lost 1 base to trimming and J lost 3 bases; unmatched junction nucleotides: 9. CDR3 loop: CASSEVRLAGLEETQYF. CDR3 DNA sequence: TGTGCCAGCAGTGAAGTGCGGCTAGCGGGATTAGAAGAGACCCAGTACTTC.

Regarding this clonotype: This sequence may be a read error, since a much larger clone differs from it by one base. This rearrangement joins TRBV5-8 to TRBJ2-5; D is possibly TRBD1 (5 bases). Trimming took 6 bases from V and 6 from J, leaving 21 bases between them. CDR1 SGHTS and CDR2 YDEGEE come from the germline V gene. CDR3 size: 15 residues. The CDR3 bases are TGTGCCAGCAACCCAACAGGAGAGTTTGGGAAGACCCAGTACTTC. Its protein product is CASNPTGEFGKTQYF. Variable domain in full (rest from reference TRBV5-8 and TRBJ2-5): EAGVTQSPTHLIKTRGQQATLRCSPISGHTSVYWYQQALGLGLQFLLWYDEGEERNRGNFPPRFSGRQFPNYSSELNVNALELEDSALYLCASNPTGEFGKTQYFGPGTRLLVL.